Following are 30 T cell receptor beta chains from one sample sequenced in a study of T cells in Graves' hyperthyroidism and ophthalmopathy. TCR beta CDR3 region amplification was performed from RNA transcripts. The HTBI primer set served for first-round RT-PCR of the TCR CDR3. Each CDR3 protein gets one entry after TCRdb re-called the multiplex PCR reads with MiXCR. This sample has some 550,000 distinct CDR3 sequences, with 20% found just once. Sequencing was done on a sample of blood. The origin of the receptors is a man between 18 and 35 years old with Graves' hyperthyroidism.

Only a few counts were recorded for this clonotype. This chain uses TRBV6-2 or TRBV6-3 with TRBJ2-2; 8 bases agree with TRBD2. Germline CDR1 is MNHEY and CDR2 is SVGEGT. V shed 6 bases and J 4 bases; nucleotides not matched to a gene: 16. There are 18 residues in the CDR3. The CDR3 DNA reads as TGTGCCAGCAGCCCAAGGTCACTAGCGGAGGGGAGCACCGGGGAGCTGTTTTTT. Translating gives CASSPRSLAEGSTGELFF.

This clonotype was seen a handful of times. With a much larger clone just one base away, this may be a read error. The chain recombines TRBV11-2 with TRBJ2-5; D remains unclear. The CDR3 is made up of 15 amino acids. The ends were cut back, 4 bases at V and 4 bases at J, with 16 bases in the middle. Germline V gene sequence: CDR1 SGHAT, CDR2 FQNNGV. CDR3 DNA: TGTGCCAGCAGCTCCGGGTTGCTGGGATCAGAGACCCAGTACTTC. It translates to CASSSGLLGSETQYF.

This clonotype was picked up many times. V usage is TRBV7-8 and J usage is TRBJ1-1; D may be TRBD1 (5 bases). The CDR3 extends over 14 amino acids. Germline assignment: CDR1 SGHVS and CDR2 FQNEAQ. The germline V and J ends were trimmed by 8 bases and 0 bases, with 13 bases remaining between them. CDR3 amino acids: CASGGGPMNTEAFF. For the CDR3, the DNA is TGTGCCAGCGGGGGGGGTCCGATGAACACTGAAGCTTTCTTT.

The table lists this clonotype with many counts. The chain links TRBV27 to TRBJ2-5; 9 nucleotides match TRBD1. With V trimmed by 6 bases and J by 6 bases, 11 bases remained unmatched. The CDR3 has 15 amino acids. Germline loops: CDR1 MNHEY, CDR2 SMNVEV (reference sequence). CDR3: CASRATGGSGKTQYF. The CDR3 DNA reads as TGTGCCAGCAGGGCGACAGGGGGGTCCGGAAAGACCCAGTACTTC.

This clonotype has ten or more counts. V and J are TRBV7-3 and TRBJ1-1, with D possibly matching TRBD1 (5 bases). V gave up 4 bases and J gave up 3 bases, with 9 bases separating them. The length of the CDR3 is 13 residues. The germline V gene encodes CDR1 SGHTA and CDR2 FQGTGA. CDR3: CASSSQGYTEAFF. DNA of the CDR3: TGTGCCAGCAGCTCCCAGGGCTACACTGAAGCTTTCTTT.

This clonotype was detected a few times. The chain uses TRBV5-1 and TRBJ1-2, with 7 nucleotides matching TRBD1. The germline gives CDR1 SGHRS, CDR2 YFSETQ. The CDR3 is 13 residues long. V shed 4 bases, J shed 5 bases, and the junction held 5 bases outside the gene matches. The CDR3 region is CASSMDRTYGYTF. The CDR3 region has the DNA TGCGCCAGCAGCATGGACAGGACATATGGCTACACCTTC.

This clonotype has a count of ten or more. Here the CDR3 DNA reads TGTGCCAGCAGCACCCCCCGGGACAGGAAAGCTTTCTTT. It yields the protein CASSTPRDRKAFF. The rearrangement uses TRBV11-2 and TRBJ1-1; 8 nucleotides agree with TRBD1. The germline gives CDR1 SGHAT, CDR2 FQNNGV. V lost 5 bases to trimming and J lost 9 bases; unmatched junction nucleotides: 8. There are 13 residues in the CDR3. Variable domain in full (rest from reference TRBV11-2 and TRBJ1-1): EAGVAQSPRYKIIEKRQSVAFWCNPISGHATLYWYQQILGQGPKLLIQFQNNGVVDDSQLPKDRFSAERLKGVDSTLKIQPAKLEDSAVYLCASSTPRDRKAFFGQGTRLTVV.

This clonotype showed up many times. V is TRBV6-1 and J is TRBJ1-5; D possibly corresponds to TRBD1 (6 bases). The CDR3 runs 12 residues. V lost 0 bases and J lost 15, with 12 bases in between. Germline V gene sequence: CDR1 MNHNS, CDR2 SASEGT. CDR3 in amino acids: CASSEAGHLRHF. The CDR3 DNA reads as TGTGCCAGCAGTGAAGCGGGACACCTAAGGCATTTT.

On this clonotype itself: Relative to the germline gene, one junction end is altered; a read error may explain this. This chain joins TRBV7-7 and TRBJ2-5; D remains ambiguous. The CDR3 runs 16 residues. CDR1 is SSHAT and CDR2 is FNYEAQ in the germline V gene (reference sequence). CDR3 sequence reads: CASSPGLTRLAETQYF. The CDR3 DNA reads TGTGCTAGCAGCCCCGGCCTCACTCGGCTGGCCGAGACCCAGTACTTC.

Worth noting for this clonotype: A much larger clone lies a single base off, so this may be a read error. The chain has TRBV12-3 or TRBV12-4 and TRBJ1-5, with TRBD1 matching over 7 bases. CDR3 size: 13 residues. CDR3 amino acids: CASTKTGNQPHHF. CDR3 coding DNA: TGTGCCAGCACCAAGACAGGGAACCAGCCCCATCATTTT.

This clonotype was seen more than once but under ten times. The J gene is TRBJ1-2, the V gene TRBV20-1, with a tentative D call TRBD1 (5 bases). The CDR3 is 12 amino acids. V shed 5 bases and J shed 6 bases, with 13 bases lying between them. Germline lookup yields CDR1 DFQATT and CDR2 SNEGSKA (reference sequence). CDR3 coding DNA: TGCAGTGCTGAGAAGACAGAGGATGGCTACACCTTC. Translated: CSAEKTEDGYTF.

This clonotype was counted many times. The V call is TRBV10-3, the J call TRBJ2-7, with unresolved D. The CDR3 has 14 amino acids. Germline assignment: CDR1 ENHRY and CDR2 SYGVKD. V was shortened by 3 bases and J by 6 bases, with 15 bases between the two germline ends. CDR3 sequence reads: CAISDAGLPIEQYF. The CDR3 DNA is TGTGCCATCAGTGACGCAGGTCTCCCCATCGAGCAGTACTTC.

This clonotype was detected a few times. The V call is TRBV5-1, the J call TRBJ1-3; D unclear. The length of the CDR3 is 14 residues. Trimming took off 0 bases at V and 0 bases at J, with 4 bases between the two ends. The germline gives CDR1 SGHRS, CDR2 YFSETQ. The CDR3 DNA is TGCGCCAGCAGCTTGGACCCCTCTGGAAACACCATATATTTT. Translated, it gives CASSLDPSGNTIYF.

This clonotype was detected many times. This chain links TRBV13 with TRBJ1-2; D uncertain. CDR3 length: 15 amino acids. V shed 0 bases and J shed 0 bases, with 8 bases lying between them. Germline V gene data show CDR1 as PRHDT and CDR2 as FYEKMQ (reference sequence). The CDR3 sequence: CASSLGAIANYGYTF. CDR3 nucleotides: TGTGCCAGCAGCTTAGGTGCGATAGCTAACTATGGCTACACCTTC.

This clonotype was observed at least ten times. The V call is TRBV12-3 or TRBV12-4, the J call TRBJ1-5; weak D call: TRBD1 (5 bases). The germline V and J ends were trimmed by 6 bases and 3 bases, with 15 bases remaining between them. CDR3 length: 15 amino acids. The CDR3 protein is CASRQAGLPNQPQHF. The CDR3 nucleotides are TGTGCCAGCAGACAAGCGGGGCTGCCCAATCAGCCCCAGCATTTT.

This clonotype was observed at least ten times. The J gene is TRBJ1-5, the V gene TRBV20-1; 9 nucleotides line up with TRBD1. Germline CDR1 DFQATT, CDR2 SNEGSKA (reference sequence). There are 14 residues in the CDR3. The ends lost 3 bases at V and 4 bases at J; junction bases unmatched: 4. In nucleotides, the CDR3 is TGCAGTGCTAGGACAGGACAGGGGAATCAGCCCCAGCATTTT. Its translation: CSARTGQGNQPQHF.

This clonotype was counted at least ten times. The chain couples TRBV4-1 to TRBJ1-2; TRBD1 is a possible D gene (5 bases). The CDR3 has 14 residues. From germline, CDR1 is MGHRA and CDR2 YSYEKL. V was pared by 2 bases and J by 5 bases, with 12 bases between. In DNA, the CDR3 is TGCGCCAGCAGCCAACCCGGGACCTCTTATGGCTACACCTTC. Amino acid sequence: CASSQPGTSYGYTF.

The V call is TRBV6-2 or TRBV6-3, the J call TRBJ1-1; 12 positions agree with TRBD1. Trimming cost V 5 bases and J 0 bases; bases outside gene matches: 13. Germline assignment: CDR1 MNHEY and CDR2 SVGEGT. The CDR3 sequence is 19 residues long. CDR3 bases: TGTGCCAGCAGTCCATCAGCCGGGACAGGGGGCCGTCTGAACACTGAAGCTTTCTTT. Protein sequence: CASSPSAGTGGRLNTEAFF.

The V and J genes are TRBV29-1 and TRBJ2-7, with D possibly matching TRBD1 (6 bases). The germline V gene has CDR1 SQVTM and CDR2 ANQGSEA. The CDR3 spans 10 residues. V lost 6 bases and J lost 6, with 9 bases in between. The CDR3 is CSVLGGEQYF. In DNA, the CDR3 is TGCAGCGTGTTAGGGGGCGAGCAGTACTTC.

The chain joins TRBV12-3 or TRBV12-4 to TRBJ1-2; 8 positions match TRBD1. The CDR3 loop spans 14 amino acids. After removal of 3 bases from V and 4 bases from J, the junction contained 4 bases not matched to a gene. This CDR3 is CASSFGQGTYGYTF. In DNA, the CDR3 is TGTGCCAGCAGTTTCGGACAGGGCACCTATGGCTACACCTTC.

There are many counts of this clonotype. The J gene is TRBJ1-5, the V gene TRBV6-2 or TRBV6-3, with D possibly TRBD1 on 5 matching bases. The CDR3 contains 13 residues. In germline, CDR1 is MNHEY, CDR2 SVGEGT. The V gene lost 8 bases and the J gene lost 7 bases, with 15 bases spanning the gap. CDR3 DNA: TGTGCCAGCCAACGGGGGGGGGGGCAGCCCCAGCATTTT. Amino acids: CASQRGGGQPQHF.

This clonotype was picked up a small number of times. A clone one base away is much larger, so this may be a read error. The chain has TRBV9 and TRBJ2-2; D gene ambiguous. The CDR3 is made up of 14 amino acids. The germline gives CDR1 SGDLS, CDR2 YYNGEE. Trimming shortened V by 0 bases and J by 1 base, and 4 bases separated the two germline ends. As DNA, the CDR3 is TGTGCCAGCAGCGTAGTTGAGAACACCGGGGAGCTGTTTTTT. Its protein product is CASSVVENTGELFF.

This sequence joins TRBV7-2 and TRBJ2-7; D remains ambiguous. V lost 3 bases to trimming and J lost 6 bases, with 9 bases between them. The germline gives CDR1 SGHTA, CDR2 FQGNSA. The CDR3 runs to 12 residues. The CDR3 sequence: CASSFFLGEQYF. CDR3 in DNA: TGTGCCAGCAGCTTTTTTCTAGGCGAGCAGTACTTC.

This clonotype was seen repeatedly, ten times or more. V usage is TRBV6-1 and J usage is TRBJ1-5; TRBD1 might be the D (5 bases). The CDR3 is made up of 14 amino acids. Germline CDR1 reads MNHNS; CDR2 reads SASEGT. V was trimmed by 9 bases and J by 4 bases, leaving 16 bases between them. CDR3 DNA: TGTGCCAGTACCGGGACCGCGAGGAATCAGCCCCAGCATTTT. It codes for CASTGTARNQPQHF.

This clonotype was counted many times. The chain uses TRBV24-1 and TRBJ2-2; tentative D call: TRBD2 (6 bases). CDR3 size: 13 residues. CDR1 KGHDR and CDR2 SFDVKD come from the germline V gene. V gave up 2 bases and J gave up 13 bases, with 13 bases separating them. The CDR3 region is CATSDSGGKRLFF. The CDR3 DNA follows: TGTGCCACCAGTGATTCCGGGGGAAAGAGGCTGTTTTTT.

The chain uses TRBV4-1 and TRBJ1-2; D not resolved. The CDR3 length is 15 residues. CDR1 is MGHRA, CDR2 YSYEKL, per germline. Trimming removed 1 base at V and 8 bases at J, with 17 bases between. The CDR3 loop reads CASSQGTGRTGGYTF. The CDR3 nucleotides read TGCGCCAGCAGCCAAGGAACCGGGAGAACCGGCGGCTACACCTTC.

The rearrangement joins TRBV5-1 to TRBJ2-7; D is perhaps TRBD1 or TRBD2 (5 bases each). CDR3 length equals 14 residues. Germline CDR1 reads SGHRS; CDR2 reads YFSETQ. Deletions cut 0 bases from V and 2 bases from J, with 9 bases between. The CDR3 loop is CASSLEPGPYEQYF. The DNA for the CDR3 is TGCGCCAGCAGCTTGGAGCCGGGACCCTACGAGCAGTACTTC.

This rearrangement joins TRBV6-5 to TRBJ2-7, with 11 bases identical to TRBD2. From germline, CDR1 is MNHEY and CDR2 SVGAGI. The CDR3 is 15 residues long. The J segment lost 5 bases and the V segment lost 0 bases, leaving 3 bases of the junction unmatched. Here the CDR3 DNA reads TGTGCCAGCAGTTACTCAACTAGCGGGAGACACGAGCAGTACTTC. Its protein product is CASSYSTSGRHEQYF.

In this sample, this clonotype turned up many times. The rearrangement joins TRBV6-4 to TRBJ1-5, with D maybe TRBD1 (5 bases). V lost 8 bases and J 1 base, leaving 15 bases between the germline ends. The CDR3 is 15 residues long. CDR1 and CDR2 from the germline V gene are MRHNA and SNTAGT. CDR3 region: CASFTGGSSNQPQHF. DNA of the CDR3: TGTGCCAGCTTTACGGGGGGTTCGAGCAATCAGCCCCAGCATTTT.

V usage is TRBV6-5 and J usage is TRBJ2-1; no definite D call. The CDR3 is 13 amino acids. The V gene lost 3 bases and the J gene lost 6 bases, with 9 bases spanning the gap. The germline V gene has CDR1 MNHEY and CDR2 SVGAGI. The CDR3 sequence is CASSYSGFNEQFF. The CDR3 bases are TGTGCCAGCAGTTATTCCGGTTTCAATGAGCAGTTCTTC.